What follows are 32 T cell receptor beta chains derived from one specimen sequenced in a study of beta chain features in type 1 diabetes. Expressed TCRB transcripts were sequenced after all isolated RNA was converted to cDNA. Profiling relied on immunoSEQ multiplex PCR, and the TCRdb table lists in-frame clones only, not all of them. The profile shows 350,000 to 400,000 clones, around 15% of them singletons. Input material: naive CD4+ T cells from blood. These receptors came from a woman aged 18-29 years in good health.

This clone was seen only a few times. This rearrangement joins TRBV18 to TRBJ1-1; 9 bases map to TRBD1. Germline V gives CDR1 KGHSH, CDR2 LQKENI. This CDR3 has 12 residues. The V gene end was trimmed by 6 bases and the J gene end by 8 bases; junction bases not matched to a gene: 4. Here the CDR3 reads CASSGQGTEAFF. The CDR3 coding sequence is TGTGCCAGCTCGGGACAGGGAACCGAAGCTTTCTTT.

There are a few counts of this clone. The sample contains more than one DNA sequence encoding this CDR3. The rearrangement links TRBV5-1 to TRBJ2-1, with 7 bases aligning to TRBD2. Per the germline V gene, CDR1 is SGHRS and CDR2 is YFSETQ. The junction had 0 bases not matched to a gene; V was cut back by 0 bases and J by 6 bases. The CDR3 length is 13 residues. CDR3 sequence (DNA): TGCGCCAGCAGCTTGGGGACTAGCAATGAGCAGTTCTTC. Encoded protein: CASSLGTSNEQFF.

The V gene is TRBV23-1, the J gene TRBJ2-1, with unresolved D. TRBV23-1 qualifies as an ORF whose function is uncertain. V was clipped by 7 bases and J by 0 bases, with 16 bases between them. This CDR3 has 16 amino acids. The CDR3 DNA reads as TGCGCCAGCACGTTTCCCTCCCCGAGCTCCTACAATGAGCAGTTCTTC. Translating it yields CASTFPSPSSYNEQFF.

The rearrangement links TRBV7-2 to TRBJ2-2; weak D call: TRBD2 (6 bases). Per the germline V gene, CDR1 is SGHTA and CDR2 is FQGNSA. There are 17 residues in the CDR3. V gave up 5 bases and J gave up 6 bases, with 22 bases separating them. CDR3 protein: CASSQRAAWESAGELFF. In nucleotides, the CDR3 is TGTGCCAGCAGCCAGCGGGCGGCTTGGGAGAGTGCCGGGGAGCTGTTTTTT. Using reference TRBV7-2 and TRBJ2-2 for the parts outside the CDR3, the full variable domain is GAGVSQSPSNKVTEKGKDVELRCDPISGHTALYWYRQSLGQGLEFLIYFQGNSAPDKSGLPSDRFSAERTGGSVSTLTIQRTQQEDSAVYLCASSQRAAWESAGELFFGEGSRLTVL.

J is TRBJ2-3 and V is TRBV6-1; 7 bases line up with TRBD2. V lost 8 bases and J lost 4; bases outside the gene matches: 9. Germline V lookup: CDR1 MNHNS, CDR2 SASEGT. The CDR3 has 14 residues. CDR3 bases: TGTGCCAGCGGAGGCGGGAGAGGTGCAGATACGCAGTATTTT. Translation gives CASGGGRGADTQYF.

In its sample, this clone was seen a few times. The chain combines TRBV6-6 with TRBJ2-5; TRBD1 aligns across 8 bases. The CDR3 covers 15 residues. V shed 2 bases, J shed 2 bases, and the junction held 4 bases outside the gene matches. Germline CDR1 MNHNY, CDR2 SVGAGI (reference sequence). CDR3 sequence: CASSYGQGRQETQYF. DNA for the CDR3: TGTGCCAGCAGTTACGGACAGGGAAGGCAAGAGACCCAGTACTTC.

V is TRBV4-3 and J is TRBJ1-1, with 7 bases identical to TRBD1. V shed 1 base and J 6 bases; nucleotides not matched to a gene: 5. In germline, CDR1 is LGHNA, CDR2 YSLEER. The CDR3 loop spans 14 amino acids. DNA for the CDR3: TGCGCCAGCAGCCAAGGACAGGGAAGCGCTGAAGCTTTCTTT. This encodes CASSQGQGSAEAFF.

The gene calls are TRBV9 and TRBJ2-7, with a tentative D call TRBD2 (5 bases). Per the germline V gene, CDR1 is SGDLS and CDR2 is YYNGEE. V was cut by 2 bases and J by 4 bases, with 22 bases left in between. The CDR3 consists of 17 residues. CDR3 region: CASSVDEAAGVRYEQYF. The CDR3 DNA is TGTGCCAGCAGCGTCGACGAGGCGGCCGGGGTCCGGTACGAGCAGTACTTC.

This clone was detected only a few times. The rearrangement links TRBV2 to TRBJ2-7; D perhaps matches TRBD2 (5 bases). Trimming left V 8 bases short and J 1 base short, with 15 bases between. Germline V gene data show CDR1 as SNHLY and CDR2 as FYNNEI. The CDR3 totals 14 residues. The CDR3 nucleotides read TGTGCCAGCCAGTCAGGACTTGCGTCCTACGAGCAGTACTTC. This sequence encodes CASQSGLASYEQYF.

The chain uses TRBV5-1 and TRBJ2-3; 7 nucleotides align to TRBD1. V was pared by 0 bases and J by 0 bases, with 7 bases of the junction left unmatched. CDR1 and CDR2 (germline): SGHRS, YFSETQ. The CDR3 covers 17 residues. CDR3 in DNA: TGCGCCAGCAGCTTGGGCCGACAGGGCTCTAGCACAGATACGCAGTATTTT. This gives the protein CASSLGRQGSSTDTQYF.

Details on this clone: The identical CDR3 is also encoded by other nucleotide sequences in the sample. This chain connects TRBV27 to TRBJ2-1, with 9 bases matching TRBD2. With 4 bases clipped from V and 2 bases from J, the junction kept 3 bases outside the gene matches. Germline CDR1 and CDR2: MNHEY and SMNVEV (reference sequence). The CDR3 sequence is 15 residues long. CDR3 coding DNA: TGTGCCAGCAGTTCAAGCGGGAGGCCCTACAATGAGCAGTTCTTC. Translation: CASSSSGRPYNEQFF.

This chain connects TRBV2 to TRBJ2-3; 9 nucleotides align to TRBD2. The CDR3 length is 16 residues. Germline values: CDR1 SNHLY, CDR2 FYNNEI. V lost 6 bases and J lost 4; bases outside the gene matches: 11. The CDR3 DNA reads as TGTGCCAGCAGAGACCCCTACGGACTAGCGTCAGATACGCAGTATTTT. Its protein is CASRDPYGLASDTQYF.

J is TRBJ2-1 and V is TRBV7-9; 7 bases align to TRBD2. This CDR3 contains 17 residues. Trimming at V came to 3 bases and at J to 1 base, leaving 9 bases not matched to a gene. CDR1 is SEHNR and CDR2 is FQNEAQ in the germline V gene (reference sequence). The CDR3 spells CASSFRETGGSYNEQFF. Written as DNA, the CDR3 is TGTGCCAGCAGCTTTAGGGAAACGGGAGGATCCTACAATGAGCAGTTCTTC.

The chain uses TRBV7-9 and TRBJ2-7, with 7 bases that match TRBD1. The V and J ends lost 5 bases and 2 bases, in that order; junction bases with no gene match: 0. CDR3 length: 12 amino acids. The germline CDR1 and CDR2 sequences are SEHNR and FQNEAQ (reference sequence). CDR3 in DNA: TGTGCCAGCAGCGACAGGGCCTACGAGCAGTACTTC. This gives the protein CASSDRAYEQYF.

V is TRBV7-9 and J is TRBJ1-2, with TRBD1 matching over 8 bases. Trimming at V came to 5 bases and at J to 2 bases, leaving 7 bases not matched to a gene. The length of the CDR3 is 15 residues. The germline V gene encodes CDR1 SEHNR and CDR2 FQNEAQ (reference sequence). CDR3 DNA: TGTGCCAGCAGCCCCTGGACAGGGACGAACTATGGCTACACCTTC. It yields the protein CASSPWTGTNYGYTF.

The J gene is TRBJ2-7, the V gene TRBV30, with D perhaps TRBD2 (6 bases). The germline V gene encodes CDR1 GTSNPN and CDR2 SVGIG (reference sequence). CDR3 length: 16 amino acids. Deletions cut 3 bases from V and 3 bases from J, with 21 bases between. The CDR3 coding sequence is TGTGCCTGGAGGGGGAGCGGGCTTTTAAATTTCTACGAGCAGTACTTC. Its translation: CAWRGSGLLNFYEQYF.

This clone showed up just a few times. This chain links TRBV7-9 with TRBJ2-5; 9 bases fit TRBD2. V was clipped by 5 bases and J by 5 bases; unmatched bases: 12. There are 16 residues in the CDR3. Germline CDR1 is SEHNR and CDR2 is FQNEAQ (reference sequence). Here the CDR3 reads CASSPGSGSSRETQYF. The CDR3 region has the DNA TGTGCCAGCAGCCCAGGTAGCGGGAGCAGTAGGGAGACCCAGTACTTC.

The chain combines TRBV28 with TRBJ1-1; 8 bases are shared with TRBD1. Germline CDR1 MDHEN, CDR2 SYDVKM. This CDR3 is 13 amino acids long. Trimming took 8 bases from V and 0 from J; bases not matched to a gene: 2. DNA of the CDR3: TGTGCCAGCCCGGGACAGGTGAACACTGAAGCTTTCTTT. Amino acid sequence: CASPGQVNTEAFF.

In this sample, this clone turned up a few times. The CDR3 reads CASSPGHQETQYF. The CDR3 DNA sequence: TGTGCCAGCTCACCGGGACATCAAGAGACCCAGTACTTC. V is TRBV18 and J is TRBJ2-5; weak D call: TRBD1 (6 bases). Trimming took off 3 bases at V and 2 bases at J, with 7 bases between the two ends. Germline V gene data show CDR1 as KGHSH and CDR2 as LQKENI. The CDR3 loop spans 13 amino acids.

This chain links TRBV14 with TRBJ1-1, with a possible D match to TRBD1 (6 bases). The CDR3 contains 16 residues. Per the germline V gene, CDR1 is SGHDN and CDR2 is FVKESK. The V end lost 4 bases, the J end lost 0 bases, and 15 bases lay between the germline ends. CDR3 loop: CASSRYDRPLNTEAFF. The CDR3 region has the DNA TGTGCCAGCAGCCGATACGACAGGCCCTTGAACACTGAAGCTTTCTTT.

This clone appeared a few times. Germline and junction disagree at one end, which may indicate a read error. Written as DNA, the CDR3 is TGTGCCAGCAGTTTACCGGGACAGACATACATTTTT. Its translation: CASSLPGQTYIF. The genes are TRBV28 and TRBJ1-3, with 7 nucleotides matching TRBD1. CDR1 is MDHEN, CDR2 SYDVKM, per germline. CDR3 size: 12 residues. The entire variable domain, with the rest obtained from reference TRBV28 and TRBJ1-3, is as follows: DVKVTQSSRYLVKRTGEKVFLECVQDMDHENMFWYRQDPGLGLRLIYFSYDVKMKEKGDIPEGYSVSREKKERFSLILESASTNQTSMYLCASSLPGQTYIFGEGSWLTVV.

This clone has a handful of counts. The V and J genes are TRBV11-2 and TRBJ1-2; D is uncertain. The ends were cut back, 1 base at V and 3 bases at J, with 9 bases in the middle. CDR1 and CDR2 (germline): SGHAT, FQNNGV. This CDR3 comprises 14 residues. CDR3 coding DNA: TGTGCCAGCAGCTTAGTGGACGGGGACTATGGCTACACCTTC. Translated, it gives CASSLVDGDYGYTF. The entire variable domain, with the rest obtained from reference TRBV11-2 and TRBJ1-2, is as follows: EAGVAQSPRYKIIEKRQSVAFWCNPISGHATLYWYQQILGQGPKLLIQFQNNGVVDDSQLPKDRFSAERLKGVDSTLKIQPAKLEDSAVYLCASSLVDGDYGYTFGSGTRLTVV.

The chain is built from TRBV7-9 and TRBJ1-5; D is unclear. The CDR3 loop spans 14 amino acids. Trimming pared 3 bases from V and 0 bases from J, leaving 6 bases between. Germline CDR1 is SEHNR and CDR2 is FQNEAQ (reference sequence). The CDR3 sequence: CASSFGVSNQPQHF. For the CDR3, the DNA is TGTGCCAGCAGCTTCGGGGTTAGCAATCAGCCCCAGCATTTT.

This clone occurred a few times. CDR3 in DNA: TGTGCCAGCTCGAGTTTCGGGGGACAGCCCCAGCATTTT. Residues: CASSSFGGQPQHF. The chain carries TRBV18 and TRBJ1-5; D might be TRBD1 (5 bases). Germline CDR1 is KGHSH and CDR2 is LQKENI. V was shortened by 6 bases and J by 7 bases, with 13 bases between the two germline ends. CDR3 size: 13 residues.

This clone was counted between two and nine times. The chain joins TRBV13 to TRBJ2-1; possible D gene TRBD1, 7 bases. The CDR3 spans 15 residues. With 8 bases removed from V and 7 bases from J, the gap between germline ends came to 21 bases. The germline CDR1 and CDR2 sequences are PRHDT and FYEKMQ (reference sequence). The CDR3 bases are TGTGCCAGCTCTAATGACCCGACAGGGAGGAATGAGCAGTTCTTC. This encodes CASSNDPTGRNEQFF.

For this clone: The sample holds other DNA sequences that translate to the same CDR3. This chain uses TRBV7-2 with TRBJ2-3; D possibly corresponds to TRBD2 (7 bases). Germline V gene lookup returns CDR1 SGHTA and CDR2 FQGNSA. The CDR3 consists of 14 residues. Trimming stripped 5 bases from V and 1 base from J, with 10 bases between. For the CDR3, the DNA is TGTGCCAGCAGCAGAGGGGGGGGCACAGATACGCAGTATTTT. Encoded protein: CASSRGGGTDTQYF.

The J gene is TRBJ2-7, the V gene TRBV13, with TRBD2 matching over 7 bases. The junction had 8 bases not matched to a gene; V was cut back by 7 bases and J by 2 bases. CDR3 size: 14 residues. Germline V lookup: CDR1 PRHDT, CDR2 FYEKMQ (reference sequence). The CDR3 protein is CASTHRGLAYEQYF. DNA of the CDR3: TGTGCCAGCACCCATCGAGGACTAGCCTACGAGCAGTACTTC.

V usage is TRBV5-1 and J usage is TRBJ1-2; tentative D call: TRBD1 (6 bases). This CDR3 is built from 15 residues. Germline CDR1 SGHRS, CDR2 YFSETQ. V lost 0 bases, J lost 2 bases, and 11 bases lay in between. CDR3 amino acids: CASSLGQGLNYGYTF. CDR3 nucleotide sequence: TGCGCCAGCAGCTTGGGGCAGGGGCTAAACTATGGCTACACCTTC.

The chain is built from TRBV18 and TRBJ2-7; the D is unclear. The germline V gene has CDR1 KGHSH and CDR2 LQKENI. The CDR3 sequence is 14 residues long. V lost 2 bases, J lost 0 bases, and 8 bases lay in between. The CDR3 DNA reads as TGTGCCAGCTCACCAACCACTGTCTCCTACGAGCAGTACTTC. Protein: CASSPTTVSYEQYF.

The V and J genes are TRBV6-4 and TRBJ1-5; tentative D call: TRBD1 (5 bases). Per germline, CDR1 MRHNA and CDR2 SNTAGT. CDR3 length: 15 residues. Deletions cut 2 bases from V and 3 bases from J, with 11 bases between. The DNA of the CDR3 is TGTGCCAGCAGTGACGCCGGGGGGTCCAATCAGCCCCAGCATTTT. It encodes CASSDAGGSNQPQHF.

This clone was counted between two and nine times. The V and J genes are TRBV9 and TRBJ2-6; D is unclear. Trimming removed 1 base at V and 0 bases at J, with 5 bases between. This CDR3 is 15 amino acids long. Germline V CDR1 and CDR2: SGDLS, YYNGEE. The CDR3 sequence: CASSVHTSGANVLTF. In DNA form, the CDR3 reads TGTGCCAGCAGCGTACACACCTCTGGGGCCAACGTCCTGACTTTC.

The rearrangement joins TRBV9 to TRBJ2-5; D may be TRBD1 (6 bases). The end of the DNA fits TRBJ2-7 better, so the J call may be wrong. There are 13 residues in the CDR3. The germline gives CDR1 SGDLS, CDR2 YYNGEE. Here the CDR3 DNA reads TGTGCCAGCAGCCGGGACACCTCCTACGAGCAGTACTTC. This translates into CASSRDTSYEQYF.